Each of the 21 T cell receptor beta chains below was sequenced from the same sample in a study of CD8 T cells in ankylosing spondylitis. Regarding the study as a whole: Blood from ankylosing spondylitis patients appeared to carry a characteristic roughly 8-variant TCR beta motif.

TCRdb used MiXCR to reprocess the 5' RACE reads, holding one entry per CDR3 protein. The table includes 390,000 or so distinct CDR3 sequences, approximately 20% detected once. These receptors' antigens are unknown. Sample: blood, either unsorted or a sorted T cell fraction (not recorded which). The source of these receptors is a male donor with ankylosing spondylitis.

In this sample, this clonotype turned up a few times. The chain carries TRBV6-1 and TRBJ1-1; 11 bases are a match to TRBD1. Germline V lookup: CDR1 MNHNS, CDR2 SASEGT. This CDR3 has 16 amino acids. Trimming removed 5 bases from V and 3 bases from J; junction bases left unmatched: 8. The CDR3 region is CASSPDRGLGYTEAFF. DNA for the CDR3: TGTGCCAGCAGTCCGGACAGGGGGCTGGGGTACACTGAAGCTTTCTTT.

In this sample, this clonotype turned up a few times. This chain uses TRBV15 with TRBJ2-7, with TRBD1 matching over 7 bases. This CDR3 has 15 amino acids. Unmatched junction bases numbered 5, after V lost 0 bases and J lost 3 bases. From germline, CDR1 is LNHNV and CDR2 YYDKDF (reference sequence). The CDR3 here is CATSRDPGGNYEQYF. The CDR3 nucleotides read TGTGCCACCAGCAGAGATCCAGGGGGAAACTACGAGCAGTACTTC.

This clonotype occurred a few times. This sequence joins TRBV6-1 and TRBJ1-2; the D gene is possibly TRBD1 (6 bases). Germline V gene sequence: CDR1 MNHNS, CDR2 SASEGT. V was trimmed by 6 bases and J by 1 base, leaving 18 bases between them. CDR3 size: 16 residues. The CDR3 coding sequence is TGTGCCAGCAGACAAGCCGGGACACTATTTAACTATGGCTACACCTTC. Protein product: CASRQAGTLFNYGYTF.

V usage is TRBV20-1 and J usage is TRBJ2-7; a weak D match, TRBD2 (5 bases). Germline V gives CDR1 DFQATT, CDR2 SNEGSKA (reference sequence). Trimming took 0 bases from V and 3 from J, leaving 12 bases between them. There are 14 residues in the CDR3. The CDR3 DNA follows: TGCAGTGCTAGAGATCCGACCGGAGGCTACGAGCAGTACTTC. Its translation is CSARDPTGGYEQYF.

V usage is TRBV20-1 and J usage is TRBJ2-1; D is ambiguous. The germline V gene has CDR1 DFQATT and CDR2 SNEGSKA (reference sequence). The V end was cut by 3 bases, the J end by 8 bases, with 5 bases between. The CDR3 runs to 10 residues. The CDR3 spells CSASFHEQFF. As DNA, the CDR3 is TGCAGTGCTAGTTTCCATGAGCAGTTCTTC.

CDR3 region: CASSLAPQGSYEQYF. CDR3 bases: TGTGCCAGCAGCTTGGCCCCACAGGGAAGCTACGAGCAGTACTTC. The V and J genes are TRBV5-8 and TRBJ2-7; D is possibly TRBD1 (6 bases). This CDR3 contains 15 residues. The germline gives CDR1 SGHTS, CDR2 YDEGEE. V was trimmed by 0 bases and J by 3 bases, leaving 13 bases between them. The complete variable domain, with remaining parts taken from reference TRBV5-8 and TRBJ2-7, reads EAGVTQSPTHLIKTRGQQATLRCSPISGHTSVYWYQQALGLGLQFLLWYDEGEERNRGNFPPRFSGRQFPNYSSELNVNALELEDSALYLCASSLAPQGSYEQYFGPGTRLTVT.

V is TRBV4-3 and J is TRBJ1-5; TRBD1 matches at 8 bases. Per the germline V gene, CDR1 is LGHNA and CDR2 is YSLEER. The V segment lost 5 bases and the J segment 3 bases; nucleotides outside the gene matches: 6. This CDR3 comprises 15 residues. Here the CDR3 reads CASSYGQGNNQPQHF. The CDR3 region has the DNA TGCGCCAGCAGCTACGGACAGGGAAACAATCAGCCCCAGCATTTT.

The chain employs TRBV10-3 and TRBJ2-3; 9 bases match TRBD2. The germline CDR1 and CDR2 sequences are ENHRY and SYGVKD. The CDR3 totals 18 residues. Unmatched junction bases numbered 16, after V lost 5 bases and J lost 4 bases. The CDR3 loop reads CAISSGLRGRAVADTQYF. CDR3 coding DNA: TGTGCCATCAGTTCGGGGCTGCGCGGGAGGGCGGTGGCAGATACGCAGTATTTT.

This clonotype has only a few counts. This rearrangement joins TRBV20-1 to TRBJ2-7, with 10 nucleotides matching TRBD2. CDR3 length equals 13 residues. Losses at the gene ends were 6 bases for V and 4 bases for J; bases not matched to a gene: 6. Germline-derived CDR1 and CDR2 are DFQATT and SNEGSKA (reference sequence). The CDR3 coding sequence is TGCAGTGCCACCGCTAGCGGGAGATACGAGCAGTACTTC. It is translated as CSATASGRYEQYF.

The chain carries TRBV5-1 and TRBJ2-7; no clear D gene. The CDR3 extends over 17 amino acids. Trimming cost V 2 bases and J 0 bases, with 18 bases left between them. Germline assignment: CDR1 SGHRS and CDR2 YFSETQ. The CDR3 is CASSLARSSSPSYEQYF. For the CDR3, the DNA is TGCGCCAGCAGCTTAGCCAGGAGTTCGAGCCCCTCCTACGAGCAGTACTTC.

The sample holds a few counts of this clonotype. This chain connects TRBV18 to TRBJ2-2; D may be TRBD2 (6 bases). Germline V gives CDR1 KGHSH, CDR2 LQKENI. The CDR3 has 15 amino acids. With 0 bases removed from V and 4 bases from J, the gap between germline ends came to 9 bases. The CDR3 DNA is TGTGCCAGCTCACCACCGGGACTGCCCACCGGGGAGCTGTTTTTT. Protein sequence: CASSPPGLPTGELFF.

Only a few counts were recorded for this clonotype. A read error may account for a junction end that differs from germline. The chain recombines TRBV28 with TRBJ1-5; D may be TRBD1 (6 bases). The CDR3 consists of 13 residues. From germline, CDR1 is MDHEN and CDR2 SYDVKM. CDR3 DNA: TGTGCCAGCAGTAACGACAGGAATCACCCCCAGCATTTT. This sequence encodes CASSNDRNHPQHF.

This clonotype has a handful of counts. V and J are TRBV7-9 and TRBJ2-2; 11 bases are shared with TRBD1. This CDR3 has 13 amino acids. Germline V CDR1 and CDR2: SEHNR, FQNEAQ (reference sequence). The J segment lost 7 bases and the V segment lost 11 bases, leaving 6 bases of the junction unmatched. This CDR3 is CAGGTGGLGELFF. The CDR3 bases are TGTGCCGGCGGGACAGGGGGACTCGGGGAGCTGTTTTTT.

The chain joins TRBV7-2 to TRBJ1-2; 8 bases are a match to TRBD1. Germline-derived CDR1 and CDR2 are SGHTA and FQGNSA. V lost 5 bases, J lost 2 bases, and 10 bases stayed unmatched. The CDR3 loop spans 16 amino acids. The DNA for the CDR3 is TGTGCCAGCAGCCCAGACAGGGGCATCCGAAACTATGGCTACACCTTC. It is translated as CASSPDRGIRNYGYTF.

This clonotype was seen a few times. The chain carries TRBV10-3 and TRBJ2-7, with 12 bases identical to TRBD2. The junction had 2 bases not matched to a gene; V was cut back by 1 base and J by 4 bases. Looked up from germline, CDR1 is ENHRY and CDR2 is SYGVKD. The CDR3 has 15 residues. CDR3 in DNA: TGTGCCATCAGTGAGTACCTAGCGGGAGGGTACGAGCAGTACTTC. Its translation is CAISEYLAGGYEQYF.

The rearrangement links TRBV20-1 to TRBJ2-7, with D possibly being TRBD1 or TRBD2 (5 bases each). CDR1 and CDR2 (germline): DFQATT, SNEGSKA (reference sequence). The CDR3 covers 13 residues. Trimming took 4 bases from V and 5 from J, leaving 15 bases between them. The CDR3 loop reads CSAMTEAGDEQYF. The CDR3 nucleotides read TGCAGTGCTATGACAGAGGCCGGGGACGAGCAGTACTTC.

The chain carries TRBV5-1 and TRBJ1-1; 8 positions agree with TRBD1. The CDR3 is 12 amino acids. The junction had 4 bases not matched to a gene; V was cut back by 3 bases and J by 9 bases. Germline loops: CDR1 SGHRS, CDR2 YFSETQ. CDR3 protein: CASSSDRAQAFF. The CDR3 DNA sequence: TGCGCCAGCAGCTCGGACAGGGCGCAAGCTTTCTTT. Together with reference TRBV5-1 and TRBJ1-1, the CDR3 gives the full variable domain: KAGVTQTPRYLIKTRGQQVTLSCSPISGHRSVSWYQQTPGQGLQFLFEYFSETQRNKGNFPGRFSGRQFSNSRSEMNVSTLELGDSALYLCASSSDRAQAFFGQGTRLTVV.

In its sample, this clonotype was seen a few times. This chain connects TRBV5-1 to TRBJ2-1, with D unclear. V was shortened by 3 bases and J by 3 bases, with 19 bases between the two germline ends. CDR1 is SGHRS, CDR2 YFSETQ, per germline. The CDR3 totals 17 residues. The CDR3 nucleotides read TGCGCCAGCAGCTCACCCCCGGGCAGCCGAATCTACAATGAGCAGTTCTTC. Translated, it gives CASSSPPGSRIYNEQFF.

This clonotype has just a few counts. J is TRBJ2-3 and V is TRBV2, with no clear D. The CDR3 has 13 amino acids. V was trimmed by 1 base and J by 5 bases, leaving 7 bases between them. Looked up from germline, CDR1 is SNHLY and CDR2 is FYNNEI. CDR3 DNA sequence: TGTGCCAGCAGTGAAGTGATGAAAGATACGCAGTATTTT. Translated: CASSEVMKDTQYF.

This clonotype was detected a few times. The gene calls are TRBV10-3 and TRBJ2-1, with D uncertain. CDR1 ENHRY and CDR2 SYGVKD come from the germline V gene. The CDR3 contains 12 residues. V gave up 3 bases and J gave up 9 bases, with 9 bases separating them. As DNA, the CDR3 is TGTGCCATCAGTGACCCCGAGGTTGAGCAGTTCTTC. Encoded protein: CAISDPEVEQFF.

The chain uses TRBV29-1 and TRBJ2-5; D may correspond to TRBD1 or TRBD2 (6 bases each). V gave up 6 bases and J gave up 7 bases, with 15 bases separating them. Germline V gene lookup returns CDR1 SQVTM and CDR2 ANQGSEA. CDR3 size: 12 residues. CDR3 loop: CSVAWGAGTQYF. In nucleotides, the CDR3 is TGCAGCGTGGCGTGGGGGGCGGGGACCCAGTACTTC.